The rows below give T cell receptor beta chains drawn from one sample of a study of cytomegalovirus exposure and HLA in healthy donors. This table comes from immunoSEQ multiplex PCR, and its TCRdb copy is limited to in-frame clones, with some not included. The table gives roughly 73,000 clones; the top ten clones make up 7.5% of it. The source material was PBMCs. These receptors originate from a female donor in good health and CMV-seropositive. The CDR3 runs from the conserved cysteine through the conserved F or W. The D gene is left open where the match is weak.

v_call	d_call	j_call	cdr3_nt	cdr3_aa
TRBV28	.	TRBJ2-7	TGTGCCAGCAGACAAGGGGGTCACTACGAGCAGTACTTC	CASRQGGHYEQYF
TRBV7-2	.	TRBJ2-1	TGTGCCAGCAGCTTACGTGGAGGCGATGAGCAGTTCTTC	CASSLRGGDEQFF
TRBV5-8	.	TRBJ2-3	TGTGCCAGCAGCCTAGACCGGAGATATACGCAGTATTTT	CASSLDRRYTQYF
TRBV6-5	.	TRBJ2-7	TGTGCCAGCAGTCACGGGGGTCGCTCCTACGAGCAGTACTTC	CASSHGGRSYEQYF
TRBV27	TRBD1	TRBJ1-2	TGTGCCAGCAGTGGGACAGGTTTATTC	CASSGTGLF
TRBV4-2	.	TRBJ2-5	TGTGCCAGCAGCCGGGGGCTAGAGAGGCAACAGACCCAGTACTTC	CASSRGLERQQTQYF
TRBV27	.	TRBJ2-1	TGTGCCAGCAGATTTAGCAGTGAGCAGTTCTTC	CASRFSSEQFF
TRBV15	TRBD2	TRBJ2-3	TGTGCCACCAGGTTGAGCGGGAGGGCCATTAGCACAGATACGCAGTATTTT	CATRLSGRAISTDTQYF
TRBV25-1	TRBD1	TRBJ2-7	TGTGCCAGCAGTGAAGGGCAGGGGGCCTACGAGCAGTACTTC	CASSEGQGAYEQYF
TRBV19	.	TRBJ2-5	TGTGCCTCCCGTGAGCAAGAGACCCAGTACTTC	CASREQETQYF
TRBV7-9	TRBD1	TRBJ1-1	TGTGCCAGCAGTCGACAGGGGGCCAGCACTGAAGCTTTCTTT	CASSRQGASTEAFF
TRBV4-3	TRBD2	TRBJ2-7	TGCGCCAGCAGCCAAGATGCCGGGGGGAAGGATTACGAGCAGTACTTC	CASSQDAGGKDYEQYF
TRBV29-1	.	TRBJ2-5	TGCAGCGTTGCGTCAGAGACCCAGTACTTC	CSVASETQYF
TRBV6-1	.	TRBJ1-2	TGTGCCAGCAGCCGAACGGACGGTCAGGGCTATGGCTACACCTTC	CASSRTDGQGYGYTF
TRBV4-3	.	TRBJ1-2	TGCGCCAGCAGCCAAGAACTGGACTATGGCTACACCTTC	CASSQELDYGYTF
TRBV28	.	TRBJ2-7	TGTGCCAGCAGGGAGACAGGCCCCTACGAGCAGTACTTC	CASRETGPYEQYF
TRBV30	.	TRBJ1-3	TGTGCCTGGAGTTCTATTACTGGAAACACCATATATTTT	CAWSSITGNTIYF
TRBV7-9	.	TRBJ2-1	TGTGCCAGCAGCTTTATTGATGAGCAGTTCTTC	CASSFIDEQFF
TRBV27	.	TRBJ2-3	TGTGCCAGCAGTTTAGGGGCAATTTTTGATACGCAGTATTTT	CASSLGAIFDTQYF
TRBV9	TRBD2	TRBJ2-3	TGTGCCAGCGGACGGACTAGCGGCTATTCCACAGATACGCAGTATTTT	CASGRTSGYSTDTQYF
TRBV7-2	TRBD1	TRBJ2-7	TGTGCCAGCAGTTCTCCTGCCGGGACAGTTTACTACGAGCAGTACTTC	CASSSPAGTVYYEQYF
TRBV13	.	TRBJ2-5	TGTGCCAGCAGCTTAGGCACTCAAGAGACCCAGTACTTC	CASSLGTQETQYF
TRBV6-1	.	TRBJ1-6	TGTGCCAGCAGTGAAAATACCCAAATTGGGGGCCTAAGTTCACCCCTCCACTTT	CASSENTQIGGLSSPLHF
TRBV19	.	TRBJ1-2	TGTGCCAGTAGTACCGGGACATTAGGATTCTATGGCTACACCTTC	CASSTGTLGFYGYTF
TRBV6-6	TRBD1	TRBJ2-5	TGTGCCAGCAGGCAACCGGGACAGGGTGCGGAGACCCAGTACTTC	CASRQPGQGAETQYF
TRBV4-3	.	TRBJ2-1	TGCGCCAGCAGCCAAGGGACGGGGTACAATGAGCAGTTCTTC	CASSQGTGYNEQFF
TRBV10-3	TRBD2	TRBJ2-7	TGTGCCATCAGTGAGTCGAAAAAGGGACTAGCCCAGGGCGAGCAGTACTTC	CAISESKKGLAQGEQYF
TRBV7-2	.	TRBJ1-4	TGTGCCAGCAGCTTACGGGGGAATGGCGAAAAACTGTTTTTT	CASSLRGNGEKLFF
TRBV2	.	TRBJ1-1	TGTGCCAGCAATCTACAGGATGAAGCTTTCTTT	CASNLQDEAFF
TRBV19	TRBD2	TRBJ2-3	TGTGCCAGTAGTGTAGCGGGATACACAGATACGCAGTATTTT	CASSVAGYTDTQYF
TRBV4-3	TRBD2	TRBJ2-7	TGCGCCAGCAGCCAAGCCCCCGGGACTAGCGGGTCCGAGCAGTACTTC	CASSQAPGTSGSEQYF
TRBV5-1	TRBD2	TRBJ2-1	TGCGCCAGCAGCTTAACTAGCGGGGGGGCATTCGAGCAGTTCTTC	CASSLTSGGAFEQFF